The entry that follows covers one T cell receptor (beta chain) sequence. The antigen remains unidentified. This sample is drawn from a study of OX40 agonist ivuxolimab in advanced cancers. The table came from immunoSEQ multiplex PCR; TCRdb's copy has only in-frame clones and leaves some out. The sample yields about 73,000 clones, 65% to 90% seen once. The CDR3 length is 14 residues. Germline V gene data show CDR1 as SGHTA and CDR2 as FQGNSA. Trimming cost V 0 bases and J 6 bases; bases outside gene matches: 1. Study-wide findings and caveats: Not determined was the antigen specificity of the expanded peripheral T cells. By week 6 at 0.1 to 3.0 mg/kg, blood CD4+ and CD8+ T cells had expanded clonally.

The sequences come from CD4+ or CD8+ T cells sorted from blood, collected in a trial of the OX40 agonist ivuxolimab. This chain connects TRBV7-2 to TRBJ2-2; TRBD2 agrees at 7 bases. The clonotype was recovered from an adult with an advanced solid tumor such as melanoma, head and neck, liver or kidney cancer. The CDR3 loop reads CASSLAGGAGELFF. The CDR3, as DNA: TGTGCCAGCAGCTTAGCGGGAGGGGCCGGGGAGCTGTTTTTT.